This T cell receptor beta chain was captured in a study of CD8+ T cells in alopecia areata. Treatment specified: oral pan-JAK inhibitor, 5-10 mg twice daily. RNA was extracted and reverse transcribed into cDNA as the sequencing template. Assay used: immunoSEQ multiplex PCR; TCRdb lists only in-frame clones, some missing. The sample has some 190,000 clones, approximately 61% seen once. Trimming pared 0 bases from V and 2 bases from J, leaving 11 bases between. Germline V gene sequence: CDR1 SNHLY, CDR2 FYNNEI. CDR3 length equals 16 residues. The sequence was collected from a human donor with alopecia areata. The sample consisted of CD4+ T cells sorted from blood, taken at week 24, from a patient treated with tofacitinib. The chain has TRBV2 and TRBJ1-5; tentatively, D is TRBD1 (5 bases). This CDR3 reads CASSEARWGGNQPQHF. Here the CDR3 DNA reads TGTGCCAGCAGTGAAGCGCGCTGGGGGGGCAATCAGCCCCAGCATTTT.